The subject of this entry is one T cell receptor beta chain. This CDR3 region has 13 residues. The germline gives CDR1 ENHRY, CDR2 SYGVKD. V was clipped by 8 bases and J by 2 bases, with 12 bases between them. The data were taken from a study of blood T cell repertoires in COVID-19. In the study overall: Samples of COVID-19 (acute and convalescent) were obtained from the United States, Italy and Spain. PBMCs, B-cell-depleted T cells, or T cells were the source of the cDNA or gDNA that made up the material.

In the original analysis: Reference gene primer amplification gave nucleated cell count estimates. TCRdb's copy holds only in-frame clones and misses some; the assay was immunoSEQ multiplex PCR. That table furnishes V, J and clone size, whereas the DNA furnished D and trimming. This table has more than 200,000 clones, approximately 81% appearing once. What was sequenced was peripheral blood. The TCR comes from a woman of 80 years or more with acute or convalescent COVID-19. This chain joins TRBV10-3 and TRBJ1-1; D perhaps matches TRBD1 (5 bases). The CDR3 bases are TGTGCCATCGGGAGGGACCGAAACACTGAAGCTTTCTTT. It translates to CAIGRDRNTEAFF.